This is a list of T cell receptor beta chains from one sample in a study of T cell responses to AZD1222 COVID-19 vaccine. TCRdb's table, derived via immunoSEQ multiplex PCR, lists solely in-frame clones and lacks some. The sample includes 95,000 to 150,000 clones, about 90% of them seen just once. The source was peripheral blood, collected on day 0 of AZD1222 vaccination. The receptors originated from an adult in good health. The CDR3 runs from the conserved cysteine through the conserved F or W.

V gene: TRBV9
J gene: TRBJ2-3
CDR3 protein: CASSSHREGTQYF

V gene: TRBV11-2
J gene: TRBJ2-3
CDR3 protein: CASSLEGLAGAGTQYF

V gene: TRBV6-5
J gene: TRBJ2-7
CDR3 protein: CASSPFGTGDYEQYF

V gene: TRBV30
J gene: TRBJ2-5
CDR3 protein: CACGGFRETQYF

V gene: TRBV6-5
J gene: TRBJ2-7
CDR3 protein: CASSPRAYEQYF

V gene: TRBV4-3
J gene: TRBJ2-5
CDR3 protein: CASSQGMGYQETQYF

V gene: TRBV28
J gene: TRBJ1-5
CDR3 protein: CASSLRNQPQHF

V gene: TRBV28
J gene: TRBJ2-5
CDR3 protein: CASSLNSQETQYF

V gene: TRBV20-1
J gene: TRBJ1-2
CDR3 protein: CSANEAGPGYTF

V gene: TRBV7-8
J gene: TRBJ2-7
CDR3 protein: CASSPAWRGAYEQYF